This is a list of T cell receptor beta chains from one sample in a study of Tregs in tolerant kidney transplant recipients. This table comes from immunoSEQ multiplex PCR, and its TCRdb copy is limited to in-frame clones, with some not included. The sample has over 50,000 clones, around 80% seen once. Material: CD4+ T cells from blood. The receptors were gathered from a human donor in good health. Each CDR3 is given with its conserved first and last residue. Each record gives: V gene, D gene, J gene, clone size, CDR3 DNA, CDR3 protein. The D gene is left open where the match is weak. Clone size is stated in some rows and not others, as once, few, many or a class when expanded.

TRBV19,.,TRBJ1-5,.,TGTGCCAGTAGGGCGGGGTCTGGGGGCAATCAGCCCCAGCATTTT,CASRAGSGGNQPQHF
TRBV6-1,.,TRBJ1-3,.,TGTGCCGGGCGGGCGAACTCTGGAAACACCATATATTTT,CAGRANSGNTIYF
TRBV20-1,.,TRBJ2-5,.,TGCAGTGCTCCTTTGGAGACCCAGTACTTC,CSAPLETQYF
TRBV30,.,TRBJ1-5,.,TGTGCCTGGAGCCCAGGGAGCCATCAGCCCCAGCATTTT,CAWSPGSHQPQHF
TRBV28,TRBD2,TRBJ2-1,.,TGTGCCAGCTGCCCTCTGGGCGGGAGGGCCGCTGAGCAGTTCTTC,CASCPLGGRAAEQFF
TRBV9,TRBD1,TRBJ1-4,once,TGTGCCAGCAGCGTAACCCTCGCAGGGGGGAAAGAAAAACTGTTTTTT,CASSVTLAGGKEKLFF
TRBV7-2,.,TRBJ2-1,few,TGTGCCAGCAGCGCAGCACGGGAAATCGGATCGAATGAGCAGTTCTTC,CASSAAREIGSNEQFF
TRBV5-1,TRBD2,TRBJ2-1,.,TGCGCCAGCGCCGGGACTAGAGCATACAATGAGCAGTTCTTC,CASAGTRAYNEQFF
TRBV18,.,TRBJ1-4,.,TGTGCCAGCTCACCACAACCGTTCGCTTCGGGTGATTTT,CASSPQPFASGDF
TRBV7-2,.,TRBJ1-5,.,TGTGCCAGCAGCTTACGAGGGGCTCAGCCCCAGCATTTT,CASSLRGAQPQHF
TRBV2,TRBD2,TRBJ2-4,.,TGTGCCAGCAGCCTGGGGCGGGAGGGGAGCAAAAACATTCAGTACTTC,CASSLGREGSKNIQYF
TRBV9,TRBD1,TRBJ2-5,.,TGTGCCAGCAGCGCTATGACAGGGCAAGAGACCCAGTACTTC,CASSAMTGQETQYF
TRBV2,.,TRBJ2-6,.,TGTGCCAGCAGTCGGGATGGGGCCAACGTCCTGACTTTC,CASSRDGANVLTF
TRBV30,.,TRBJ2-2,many,TGTGCCTGGAGTGTAACCGGGGAGCTGTTTTTT,CAWSVTGELFF
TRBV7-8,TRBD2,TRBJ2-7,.,TGTGCCAGCAGCTTAGGGCGGGGGGTCTCCGAGCAGTACTTC,CASSLGRGVSEQYF
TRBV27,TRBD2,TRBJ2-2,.,TGTGCCAGCACCTCGACTAGCGGGGGGACCTACACCGGGGAGCTGTTTTTT,CASTSTSGGTYTGELFF
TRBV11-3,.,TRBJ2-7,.,TGTGCCAGCAGCTTAGATTTAGGCGATGTCGGCGTCTCCTACGAGCAGTACTTC,CASSLDLGDVGVSYEQYF
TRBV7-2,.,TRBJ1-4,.,TGTGCCAGCAGCTTAAACGGGCCAAATGAAAAACTGTTTTTT,CASSLNGPNEKLFF
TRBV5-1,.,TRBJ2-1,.,TGCGCCAGCAGCTTGGAGGGGCCGGATGAGCAGTTCTTC,CASSLEGPDEQFF
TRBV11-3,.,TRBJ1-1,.,TGTGCCAGCAGCCGCGGGGGGGAAGGCACTGAAGCTTTCTTT,CASSRGGEGTEAFF
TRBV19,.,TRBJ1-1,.,TGTGCCAGTAGTATCATTGGACAGATGAACACTGAAGCTTTCTTT,CASSIIGQMNTEAFF
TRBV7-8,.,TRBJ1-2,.,TGTGCCAGCAGCCTCCGACGGACTCAGGGGAATGGCTACACCTTC,CASSLRRTQGNGYTF
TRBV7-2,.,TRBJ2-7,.,TGTGCCAGCAGCTTAAACTACGAGCAGTACTTC,CASSLNYEQYF
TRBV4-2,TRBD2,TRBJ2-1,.,TGTGCCAGCAGCCAAGAGAGAGGAGGGGGACTAGCTGCTGAGCAGTTCTTC,CASSQERGGGLAAEQFF
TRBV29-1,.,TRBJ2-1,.,TGCAGCGTTGAATTCGGTCACAGCTCCTACAATGAGCAGTTCTTC,CSVEFGHSSYNEQFF
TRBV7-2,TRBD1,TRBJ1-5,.,TGTGCCAGCAGCCCGGTCGGGACAGGGGGCATGGGCAATCAGCCCCAGCATTTT,CASSPVGTGGMGNQPQHF
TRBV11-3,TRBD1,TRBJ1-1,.,TGTGCCAGCAGCTTTATTACCGGGACAGCTATTTTTGAAGCTTTCTTT,CASSFITGTAIFEAFF
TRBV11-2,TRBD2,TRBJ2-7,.,TGTGCCAGCAGCTTGGGGACTAGCGGGAGGGCCCACGAGCAGTACTTC,CASSLGTSGRAHEQYF
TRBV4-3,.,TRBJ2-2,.,TGCGCCAGCAGCCAAGGAACCGGGACCTCCACCGGGGAGCTGTTTTTT,CASSQGTGTSTGELFF
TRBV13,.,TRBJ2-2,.,TGTGCCAGCAGCTTAAACTTCGACACCGGGGAGCTGTTTTTT,CASSLNFDTGELFF
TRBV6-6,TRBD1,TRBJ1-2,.,TGTGCCAGCAGTCAGACAGGGTCGGGCTATGGCTACACCTTC,CASSQTGSGYGYTF
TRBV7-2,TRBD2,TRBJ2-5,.,TGTGCCAGCAGCCTGACTAGCGGGGGGCGCCCGCAGGGTACCCAGTACTTC,CASSLTSGGRPQGTQYF
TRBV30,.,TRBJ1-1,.,TGTGCCTGGAGTGTACTAATCCCCGGAGGGCACACTGAAGCTTTCTTT,CAWSVLIPGGHTEAFF